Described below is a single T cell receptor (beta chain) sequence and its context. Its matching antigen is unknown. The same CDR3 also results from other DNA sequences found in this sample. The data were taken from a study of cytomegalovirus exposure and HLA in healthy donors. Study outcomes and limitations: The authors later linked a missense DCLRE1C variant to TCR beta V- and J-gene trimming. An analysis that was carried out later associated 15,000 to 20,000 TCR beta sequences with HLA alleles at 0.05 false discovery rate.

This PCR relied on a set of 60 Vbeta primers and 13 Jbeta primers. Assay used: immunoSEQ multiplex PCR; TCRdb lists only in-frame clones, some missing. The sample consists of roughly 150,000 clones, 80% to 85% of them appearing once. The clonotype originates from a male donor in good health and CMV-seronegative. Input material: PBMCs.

This CDR3 is CASSLGAGNTEAFF. The CDR3 nucleotides read TGCGCCAGCAGCTTGGGGGCTGGTAACACTGAAGCTTTCTTT. The chain employs TRBV5-1 and TRBJ1-1; D is unresolved. The CDR3 consists of 14 residues. V was shortened by 0 bases and J by 2 bases, with 8 bases between the two germline ends. In germline, CDR1 is SGHRS, CDR2 YFSETQ.